The 25 T cell receptor beta chains below were found in one sample sequenced in a study of beta chain features in type 1 diabetes. Expressed TCRB transcripts were sequenced after all isolated RNA was converted to cDNA. Only in-frame clones appear in the TCRdb table, and some are missing; sequencing was by immunoSEQ multiplex PCR. The data show over 100,000 clones, almost 40% seen once. Sample: stem cell memory CD4+ T cells from blood. The source of these receptors is a woman aged 18-30 years in good health.

V gene TRBV18 combines with J gene TRBJ2-7; TRBD1 aligns across 8 bases. Germline V gives CDR1 KGHSH, CDR2 LQKENI. This CDR3 is built from 16 residues. V gave up 0 bases and J gave up 4 bases; unmatched junction bases: 8. The CDR3 reads CASSPPIQGVVYEQYF. CDR3 coding DNA: TGTGCCAGCTCACCACCCATACAGGGGGTAGTGTACGAGCAGTACTTC.

This clone has a handful of counts. The CDR3 spells CASSPRTSVANYGYTF. The DNA of the CDR3 is TGTGCCAGCAGCCCTAGGACTTCTGTAGCTAACTATGGCTACACCTTC. The chain recombines TRBV7-9 with TRBJ1-2; D is undetermined. V shed 5 bases and J shed 0 bases, with 16 bases lying between them. Germline V CDR1 and CDR2: SEHNR, FQNEAQ (reference sequence). This CDR3 contains 16 residues.

V and J are TRBV7-8 and TRBJ1-5; 8 nucleotides match TRBD1. Germline CDR1 and CDR2: SGHVS and FQNEAQ. Losses at the gene ends were 5 bases for V and 0 bases for J; bases not matched to a gene: 12. CDR3 length equals 18 residues. The CDR3 here is CASSILPGGPYSNQPQHF. For the CDR3, the DNA is TGTGCCAGCAGCATCCTCCCAGGGGGCCCGTATAGCAATCAGCCCCAGCATTTT.

The genes are TRBV19 and TRBJ2-7; 7 positions match TRBD2. The CDR3 is 17 residues long. CDR1 is LNHDA and CDR2 is SQIVND in the germline V gene (reference sequence). Trimming cost V 3 bases and J 2 bases; bases outside gene matches: 13. CDR3 nucleotide sequence: TGTGCCAGTAGTATGGGCGCGGTGGGCGGGAGACCCTACGAGCAGTACTTC. It encodes CASSMGAVGGRPYEQYF.

The chain combines TRBV10-3 with TRBJ2-1, with D perhaps matching TRBD2 (6 bases). The CDR3 has 13 residues. V was pared by 3 bases and J by 4 bases, with 7 bases between. Germline V gives CDR1 ENHRY, CDR2 SYGVKD. In DNA, the CDR3 is TGTGCCATCAGTGAAGGAGGGTACAATGAGCAGTTCTTC. Encoded protein: CAISEGGYNEQFF.

This clone was counted between two and nine times. This chain uses TRBV11-2 with TRBJ1-5; TRBD1 is a possible D gene (5 bases). The V end lost 4 bases, the J end lost 6 bases, and 16 bases lay between the germline ends. The germline V gene encodes CDR1 SGHAT and CDR2 FQNNGV. The CDR3 is made up of 15 amino acids. DNA of the CDR3: TGTGCCAGCAGCTATGACACAGGCTCGGGTCAGCCCCAGCATTTT. This sequence encodes CASSYDTGSGQPQHF.

This chain links TRBV30 with TRBJ2-7; 7 bases fit TRBD1. Per the germline V gene, CDR1 is GTSNPN and CDR2 is SVGIG (reference sequence). Trimming took 2 bases from V and 1 from J; bases not matched to a gene: 11. The CDR3 totals 16 residues. The DNA of the CDR3 is TGTGCCTGGAGTACTAGAGGGGGCATTTATTCCTACGAGCAGTACTTC. Protein sequence: CAWSTRGGIYSYEQYF.

The V gene is TRBV30, the J gene TRBJ1-5; D gene uncertain. The CDR3 extends over 12 amino acids. V was cut by 2 bases and J by 4 bases, with 6 bases left in between. Germline assignment: CDR1 GTSNPN and CDR2 SVGIG (reference sequence). The CDR3 loop is CAWSFTNQPQHF. The CDR3 region has the DNA TGTGCCTGGAGTTTCACTAATCAGCCCCAGCATTTT.

The chain recombines TRBV28 with TRBJ2-7, with 9 bases matching TRBD2. In germline, CDR1 is MDHEN, CDR2 SYDVKM. After removal of 6 bases from V and 3 bases from J, the junction contained 15 bases not matched to a gene. The CDR3 covers 17 residues. The CDR3 sequence: CASSNGGLAKKIYEQYF. In DNA, the CDR3 is TGTGCCAGCAGCAACGGCGGACTAGCGAAAAAGATCTACGAGCAGTACTTC.

There are a few counts of this clone. The CDR3 sequence: CASYETGGMYEQYF. The CDR3 DNA reads TGCGCCAGCTACGAAACGGGGGGCATGTACGAGCAGTACTTC. This sequence joins TRBV23-1 and TRBJ2-7; a weak D match, TRBD2 (7 bases). TRBV23-1 carries the ORF label, with uncertain function. The CDR3 consists of 14 residues. V shed 8 bases and J shed 4 bases, with 18 bases lying between them.

There are a few counts of this clone. The CDR3 region has the DNA TGCAGTGCTCCTCTCGGGACAGCCCCGTACTTC. Its protein is CSAPLGTAPYF. This rearrangement joins TRBV20-1 to TRBJ2-7; 7 bases fit TRBD1. V was pared by 5 bases and J by 12 bases, with 10 bases of the junction left unmatched. CDR3 size: 11 residues. CDR1 is DFQATT and CDR2 is SNEGSKA in the germline V gene (reference sequence).

The chain joins TRBV6-5 to TRBJ2-2; tentative D call: TRBD2 (5 bases). CDR1 MNHEY and CDR2 SVGAGI come from the germline V gene. Trimming cost V 6 bases and J 4 bases, with 9 bases left between them. The CDR3 is 13 amino acids. CDR3: CASRRESTGELFF. The CDR3 nucleotides read TGTGCCAGCAGAAGGGAGAGCACCGGGGAGCTGTTTTTT.

The V and J genes are TRBV7-8 and TRBJ2-5, with a tentative D call TRBD2 (5 bases). The J call may be wrong; the DNA end is better matched by TRBJ2-7. The CDR3 totals 14 residues. Germline values: CDR1 SGHVS, CDR2 FQNEAQ. Here the CDR3 DNA reads TGTGCCAGCAGCTTAGTAATGGCGGGTTACGAGCAGTACTTC. Amino acids: CASSLVMAGYEQYF.

This clone has a handful of counts. The chain joins TRBV6-1 to TRBJ1-1; maybe TRBD1 (5 bases). Germline V gene lookup returns CDR1 MNHNS and CDR2 SASEGT. With 4 bases removed from V and 3 bases from J, the gap between germline ends came to 12 bases. This CDR3 comprises 14 residues. The chain's CDR3 is CASSAGTAYTEAFF. For the CDR3, the DNA is TGTGCCAGCAGTGCCGGGACTGCGTACACTGAAGCTTTCTTT.

The rearrangement joins TRBV7-2 to TRBJ2-7; D not certain. Trimming took 5 bases from V and 5 from J, leaving 10 bases between them. The length of the CDR3 is 12 residues. In germline, CDR1 is SGHTA, CDR2 FQGNSA. CDR3 sequence reads: CASSLPAHEQYF. CDR3 DNA sequence: TGTGCCAGCAGCCTACCCGCCCACGAGCAGTACTTC.

This chain connects TRBV4-2 to TRBJ2-7; TRBD2 agrees at 13 bases. This CDR3 comprises 18 residues. With V trimmed by 3 bases and J by 0 bases, 8 bases remained unmatched. Germline CDR1 reads LGHNA; CDR2 reads YNFKEQ. This CDR3 reads CASSQAGTSGTFSYEQYF. In DNA form, the CDR3 reads TGTGCCAGCAGCCAGGCCGGGACTAGCGGGACATTCTCCTACGAGCAGTACTTC.

This clone was counted between two and nine times. The V gene is TRBV5-6, the J gene TRBJ1-1, with D hard to call. CDR1 is SGHDT, CDR2 YYEEEE, per germline. Trimming pared 0 bases from V and 1 base from J, leaving 7 bases between. The CDR3 extends over 14 amino acids. The chain's CDR3 is CASSLVGRNTEAFF. The CDR3 DNA is TGTGCCAGCAGCTTGGTCGGGAGGAACACTGAAGCTTTCTTT.

CDR3 amino acids: CASSPLLTDPRKEQYF. The CDR3 region has the DNA TGTGCCAGCTCACCACTTCTGACAGACCCTCGGAAGGAGCAGTACTTC. J is TRBJ2-7 and V is TRBV18, with D possibly being TRBD1 (5 bases). This CDR3 contains 16 residues. Per the germline V gene, CDR1 is KGHSH and CDR2 is LQKENI. V was clipped by 1 base and J by 7 bases, with 20 bases between them.

This clone was picked up a small number of times. The chain recombines TRBV10-3 with TRBJ2-1; TRBD2 aligns across 10 bases. Germline-derived CDR1 and CDR2 are ENHRY and SYGVKD. The length of the CDR3 is 18 residues. After removal of 4 bases from V and 5 bases from J, the junction contained 14 bases not matched to a gene. The CDR3 coding sequence is TGTGCCATCAGTGCTAGCGGGAGATCTGGGACGGGGAACAATGAGCAGTTCTTC. This translates into CAISASGRSGTGNNEQFF.

This clone was counted between two and nine times. This chain links TRBV7-2 with TRBJ2-7; 9 bases are a match to TRBD2. The CDR3 consists of 15 residues. Germline-derived CDR1 and CDR2 are SGHTA and FQGNSA. V shed 5 bases and J 5 bases; nucleotides not matched to a gene: 10. CDR3 coding DNA: TGTGCCAGCAGCCCGCCCGGGACTAGCAAGGACGAGCAGTACTTC. Translated, it gives CASSPPGTSKDEQYF.

The chain links TRBV5-1 to TRBJ1-1; D perhaps matches TRBD1 (5 bases). Germline lookup yields CDR1 SGHRS and CDR2 YFSETQ. CDR3 length: 14 amino acids. V lost 2 bases to trimming and J lost 3 bases, with 11 bases between them. The CDR3 DNA is TGCGCCAGCAGCTTTGAGGGGAGGGACACTGAAGCTTTCTTT. Translating gives CASSFEGRDTEAFF.

The chain couples TRBV30 to TRBJ1-4; D not certain. The V and J ends lost 1 base and 7 bases respectively, with 19 bases between them. Per germline, CDR1 GTSNPN and CDR2 SVGIG (reference sequence). The CDR3 is 16 amino acids. The CDR3 nucleotides are TGTGCCTGGAGTGCAGGTGTTGTACGTATAACTGAAAAACTGTTTTTT. It specifies CAWSAGVVRITEKLFF.

The chain couples TRBV10-3 to TRBJ1-3; the match to TRBD1 covers 9 bases. V shed 5 bases and J 5 bases; nucleotides not matched to a gene: 7. The CDR3 extends over 15 amino acids. Germline V gene sequence: CDR1 ENHRY, CDR2 SYGVKD. The CDR3 loop is CAISTGQGSRNTIYF. The CDR3 region has the DNA TGTGCCATCAGTACCGGACAGGGGAGCAGAAACACCATATATTTT.

This clone has just a few counts. The chain couples TRBV9 to TRBJ2-2; 9 positions agree with TRBD2. Losses at the gene ends were 1 base for V and 5 bases for J; bases not matched to a gene: 0. Germline lookup yields CDR1 SGDLS and CDR2 YYNGEE. There are 14 residues in the CDR3. This chain's CDR3 is CASSVTSGTGELFF. DNA of the CDR3: TGTGCCAGCAGCGTAACTAGCGGGACCGGGGAGCTGTTTTTT.

This clone showed up just a few times. This rearrangement joins TRBV28 to TRBJ2-5; perhaps TRBD2 as D (5 bases). Germline V gene lookup returns CDR1 MDHEN and CDR2 SYDVKM. This CDR3 has 12 residues. Trimming pared 5 bases from V and 5 bases from J, leaving 9 bases between. The chain's CDR3 is CASSGERETQYF. CDR3 sequence (DNA): TGTGCCAGCAGTGGGGAGAGGGAGACCCAGTACTTC.